This T cell receptor (beta chain) was profiled in a study of early T cells in non-severe SARS-CoV-2 infection (dated by TCRdb to about 2021). For the study in its entirety: Because TCR sequencing was done on bulk RNA from unsorted whole blood, the alpha and beta chains could not be paired. The full study reports these points: VDJdb matching was skewed toward anti-spike CD8 responses, so virus-specific expansions were likely underestimated and private and CD4 specificities were missed.

The CDR3 holds 16 amino acids from the cysteine to the phenylalanine. Here the CDR3 DNA is all that survives: 48 bases in frame from base 1. Here V drops 3 bases and J drops 5 bases, and the junction holds 5 bases not matched to any gene. From the germline V gene, CDR1 is KGHSH and CDR2 is LQKENI. A case-control design nested within a healthcare worker cohort in London, UK, was used, with weekly nasopharyngeal swab PCR tests and blood sampling performed. Between 23 and 31 March 2020, the week of the UK lockdown, healthcare workers were enrolled and then followed up weekly for as long as 16 weeks. Library method: 5' RACE. TCRdb records NextSeq 500 as the sequencer. The TCR library protocol attached unique molecular identifiers to individual cDNA molecules to correct for sequencing error and PCR bias. Both TCR alpha and beta chains were sequenced, and tight co-correlation was observed between alpha and beta sequence abundances in each sample. The authors processed their data as follows. V gene, J gene and CDR3 annotation of TCR sequences was performed with Decombinator V4. Expanded TCRs were defined as changing significantly between any two time points under a Poisson model with p below 0.0001. TCR abundances were normalised to the total number of TCRs sequenced per sample and were expressed as counts per million. MAIT TCRs were defined by TRAV1-2 paired with TRAJ12, TRAJ20 or TRAJ33, and iNKT TCRs by TRAV10 paired with TRAJ18. VDJdb, accessed 1 November 2021, was searched for CMV, EBV and SARS-CoV-2 annotated TCRs, excluding TCRs annotated for multiple antigens. TCRdb's own reprocessing of the public reads used fastp at Q25 and MiXCR and kept productive beta chains. CDR3 protein duplicates are merged, each entry listing the most common genes and DNA. What appears here as the V and J calls and clone size reflects TCRdb's work, not the paper's. Within this sample are approximately 90,000 distinct CDR3 sequences, with approximately 12% of them counted one time only. The ten largest clones capture 4.4% of the sample.

This clonotype was counted at least ten times. Its antigen is not yet known. There are no base qualities to consult, and no much larger clone falls within one base. Material: whole blood, obtained at baseline. This receptor was obtained from an adult who was a healthcare worker with PCR-confirmed SARS-CoV-2 infection or an uninfected control (not recorded which). The rearrangement joined TRBV18 to TRBJ2-2; 11 central nucleotides agree with TRBD2. The nucleotide sequence reads as follows: TGTGCCAGCTCACCTCTAGCGGGAGGAGAGACCGGGGAGCTGTTTTTT. The encoded protein is CASSPLAGGETGELFF.